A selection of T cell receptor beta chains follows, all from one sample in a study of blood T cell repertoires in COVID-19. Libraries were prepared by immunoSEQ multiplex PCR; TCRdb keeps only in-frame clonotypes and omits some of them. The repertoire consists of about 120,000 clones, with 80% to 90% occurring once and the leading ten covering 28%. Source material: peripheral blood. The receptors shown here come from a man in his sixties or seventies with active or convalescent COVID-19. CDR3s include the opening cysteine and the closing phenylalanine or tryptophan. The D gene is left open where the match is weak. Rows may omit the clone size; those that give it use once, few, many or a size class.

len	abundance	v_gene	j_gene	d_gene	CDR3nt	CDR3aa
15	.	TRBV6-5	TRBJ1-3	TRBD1	TGTGCCAGCAGCACTACAGGGGGCTCTGGAAACACCATATATTTT	CASSTTGGSGNTIYF
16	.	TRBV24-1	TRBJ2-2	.	TGTGCCACCCTTAGGGAGAGGGAGCCGAACACCGGGGAGCTGTTTTTT	CATLREREPNTGELFF
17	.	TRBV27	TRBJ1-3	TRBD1	TGTGCCAGCACCGCGGACAGGGACCTCTCCTCTGGAAACACCATATATTTT	CASTADRDLSSGNTIYF
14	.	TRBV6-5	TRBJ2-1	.	TGTGCCAGCAGCCACCCGACTAGTCAGAATGAGCAGTTCTTC	CASSHPTSQNEQFF
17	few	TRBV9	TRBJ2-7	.	TGTGCCAGCAGGAACCGGGACGGGAGCCACTATAACTACGAGCAGTACTTC	CASRNRDGSHYNYEQYF
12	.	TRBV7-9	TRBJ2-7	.	TGTGCCAGCAGCTTGACAGCCTACGAGCAGTACTTC	CASSLTAYEQYF
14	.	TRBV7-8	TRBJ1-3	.	TGTGCCAGCAGCTCCTCACACTCTGGAAACACCATATATTTT	CASSSSHSGNTIYF
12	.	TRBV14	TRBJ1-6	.	TGTGCCAGCAGCCCCGGAGTTCCACCCCTCCACTTT	CASSPGVPPLHF
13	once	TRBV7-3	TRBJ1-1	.	TGTGCCAGCAGCTTATCGTCCGGGACTGAAGCTTTCTTT	CASSLSSGTEAFF
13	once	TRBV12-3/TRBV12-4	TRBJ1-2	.	TGTGCCAGCAGTTCCAGGATGGACTATGGCTACACCTTC	CASSSRMDYGYTF
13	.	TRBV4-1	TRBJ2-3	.	TGCGCCAGTAGACTACGGAGCACAGATACGCAGTATTTT	CASRLRSTDTQYF
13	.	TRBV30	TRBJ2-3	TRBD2	TGTGCCTGGAATAGCGGGAGGGCTCGAACGCAGTATTTT	CAWNSGRARTQYF
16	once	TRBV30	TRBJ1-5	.	TGTGCCTGGAGTGGGGGAGGTGCCTGGGGCAATCAGCCCCAGCATTTT	CAWSGGGAWGNQPQHF
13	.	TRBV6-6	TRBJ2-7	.	TGTGCCAGCAGCCCAAGACTAGTCGACGAGCAGTACTTC	CASSPRLVDEQYF
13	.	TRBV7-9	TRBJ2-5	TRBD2	TGTGCCAGCAGCTCGAACAGCGGGGGGACCCAGTACTTC	CASSSNSGGTQYF
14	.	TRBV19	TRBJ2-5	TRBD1	TGTGCCAGTAGTAGGACAGGGGGCGAGGAGACCCAGTACTTC	CASSRTGGEETQYF
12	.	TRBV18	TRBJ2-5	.	TGTGCCAGCTCGGCACAACAAGAGACCCAGTACTTC	CASSAQQETQYF
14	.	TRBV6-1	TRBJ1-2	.	TGTGCCAGCAGTGAAGTCAGTAGGCGGTATGGCTACACCTTC	CASSEVSRRYGYTF
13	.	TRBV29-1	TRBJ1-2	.	TGCAGCGTTGTCCCTGACAACAACTATGGCTACACCTTC	CSVVPDNNYGYTF
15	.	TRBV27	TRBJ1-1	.	TGTGCCAGCAGTTTAACGCAGGGCACAAACACTGAAGCTTTCTTT	CASSLTQGTNTEAFF
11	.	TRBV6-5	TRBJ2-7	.	TGTGCCAGCAGAACCCTACGAGAGCAGTACTTC	CASRTLREQYF
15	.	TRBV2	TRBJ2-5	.	TGTGCCAGCAGTGAAAGACCCCGAGGTCGAGAGACCCAGTACTTC	CASSERPRGRETQYF
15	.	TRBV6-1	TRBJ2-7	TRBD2	TGTGCCAGCAGTGACCTGAGGACTAGCTTCTACGAGCAGTACTTC	CASSDLRTSFYEQYF
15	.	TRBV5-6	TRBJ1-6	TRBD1	TGTGCCAGCAGCTCACAGGGGATTATGAATTCACCCCTCCACTTT	CASSSQGIMNSPLHF